This is a list of T cell receptor beta chains from one sample in a study of blood T cell repertoires in COVID-19. Method: immunoSEQ multiplex PCR; TCRdb's copy keeps in-frame clones and lacks some. The sample has about 69,000 clones; about four fifths are singletons. Sequencing used peripheral blood. These receptors came from a woman older than 75 with acute or convalescent COVID-19. The CDR3 runs from the conserved cysteine through the conserved F or W. Only some rows state a clone size, as once, few, many or a class for expanded clones.

J gene | clone size | V gene | CDR3 protein
TRBJ2-3 | once | TRBV7-3 | CASSHDRAADTQYF
TRBJ1-3 | . | TRBV3-1/TRBV3-2 | CASSQGQGSGNTIYF
TRBJ2-1 | . | TRBV6-5 | CASRLRVLSYNEQFF
TRBJ1-1 | few | TRBV9 | CASSVSPSTEAFF
TRBJ2-7 | . | TRBV18 | CASSPPRTGVIQDEQYF
TRBJ2-1 | . | TRBV15 | CATSRGDSSYNEQFF
TRBJ1-2 | . | TRBV5-1 | CASSSGGTQVGYGYTF
TRBJ1-5 | . | TRBV7-9 | CASSPKAGTADQPQHF
TRBJ2-2 | once | TRBV24-1 | CATSDSTGGNTGELFF
TRBJ2-7 | . | TRBV5-8 | CASSRRQYAYEQYF
TRBJ1-2 | . | TRBV5-8 | CASRRATGAHPADGYTF
TRBJ1-3 | . | TRBV11-2 | CASSRRGGPPYSGNTIYF
TRBJ2-7 | . | TRBV6-5 | CASRPPGLAGEQYF
TRBJ1-5 | . | TRBV6-2/TRBV6-3 | CASSWSGSNQPQHF
TRBJ1-6 | . | TRBV6-5 | CASRGQGNNSPLHF
TRBJ1-1 | . | TRBV19 | CASRQQGEAFF
TRBJ1-1 | . | TRBV5-5 | CASSLGQERPEAFF
TRBJ1-3 | . | TRBV30 | CAWTFKGASGNTIYF
TRBJ1-1 | . | TRBV6-2/TRBV6-3 | CASSYSVRGGSTEAFF
TRBJ1-6 | . | TRBV18 | CASSPLAQGNSPLHF
TRBJ2-7 | . | TRBV30 | CAWSVRLGTAIANDYEQYF
TRBJ1-6 | . | TRBV13 | CASSLAGGENSPLHF
TRBJ1-4 | . | TRBV6-6 | CASSRTGSTNEKLFF
TRBJ1-5 | . | TRBV6-5 | CASSLDRGNQPQHF
TRBJ1-2 | . | TRBV6-1 | CASSEGWGRYGYTF
TRBJ1-1 | . | TRBV7-2 | CASSLGSWGQEAFF
TRBJ1-2 | . | TRBV18 | CASSPYRGSAGDHGYTF
TRBJ2-3 | . | TRBV5-1 | CASSSTSGGMTDTQYF
TRBJ1-1 | few | TRBV7-9 | CASSLAQLNTEAFF
TRBJ2-3 | . | TRBV10-2 | CASRFAAEHTDTQYF
TRBJ2-1 | . | TRBV12-3/TRBV12-4 | CASSSPHGSPLF
TRBJ2-5 | . | TRBV5-1 | CASSPGDQETQYF
TRBJ2-7 | once | TRBV25-1 | CASSELAGGTYEQYF
TRBJ2-5 | . | TRBV4-1 | CASSQGGGGGAGETQYF
TRBJ1-3 | . | TRBV19 | CASSIVGAGNTIYF
TRBJ2-3 | once | TRBV4-1 | CASSQLLAPTDTQYF
TRBJ2-3 | . | TRBV19 | CASSILAGGPSNTQYF
TRBJ1-2 | . | TRBV7-8 | CASSLGQRMNYDGYTF
TRBJ1-1 | once | TRBV29-1 | CSGDAGGGLTEAFF
TRBJ1-2 | . | TRBV9 | CASSPDSNYGYTF
TRBJ1-1 | once | TRBV5-4 | CASRLRDRGARNTEAFF
TRBJ2-3 | . | TRBV19 | CATRSGVDTQYF
TRBJ1-2 | . | TRBV12-3/TRBV12-4 | CASSSEDYGYTF
TRBJ2-7 | . | TRBV7-2 | CASSPSAGFYSFISYEQYF
TRBJ2-7 | . | TRBV12-3/TRBV12-4 | CASSGTVPYEQYF
TRBJ2-5 | . | TRBV7-9 | CASSPKGRQPLLQETQYF
TRBJ2-5 | . | TRBV6-5 | CASVGQVQETQYF
TRBJ1-4 | . | TRBV7-2 | CASSLGSGGEKLFF
TRBJ2-5 | . | TRBV11-3 | CASSLAPGAGGPWETQYF
TRBJ1-2 | many | TRBV11-2 | CASSLRRGRNDQYGYTF
TRBJ2-3 | once | TRBV6-6 | CASRSSASRDTQYF
TRBJ2-7 | . | TRBV5-1 | CASSLTGTGEDEQYF
TRBJ2-1 | . | TRBV7-3 | CASSSSGGPLNEQFF
TRBJ2-1 | . | TRBV2 | CAAGGGALRDEQFF
TRBJ1-1 | . | TRBV15 | CATSRSFPGQFNTEAFF
TRBJ1-1 | . | TRBV6-5 | CASGQGSNTEAFF
TRBJ1-5 | . | TRBV19 | CASSRSGIQPQHF
TRBJ2-3 | . | TRBV29-1 | CSVGGQDTQYF
TRBJ1-1 | few | TRBV18 | CASSPGGWNTEAFF